This T cell receptor (beta chain) emerged from a study of blood T cell repertoires in COVID-19. The wider study: Both acute and convalescent COVID-19 samples were obtained from the United States, Italy and Spain. The analysed material was cDNA or gDNA that came from T cells, B-cell-depleted T cells, or PBMCs.

V was pared by 4 bases and J by 0 bases, with 19 bases of the junction left unmatched. CDR3 size: 19 residues. The germline gives CDR1 SGHDT, CDR2 YYEEEE. As originally analysed: Reference gene primer amplification gave nucleated cell count estimates. Some clones are missing from TCRdb's copy, which holds only in-frame ones; the method was immunoSEQ multiplex PCR. That table is the source of V, J and clone size, and D and trimming were worked out from the DNA. The data contain about 190,000 clones, 80% to 95% of them singletons. The sequenced sample consisted of peripheral blood. The receptor was derived from a man aged 50 or older with acute or convalescent COVID-19. The rearrangement links TRBV5-6 to TRBJ2-7, with TRBD2 identical over 7 bases. The CDR3 coding sequence is TGTGCCAGCAGCAGAACGACCGGGACTATTTTTGGGGTCTCCTACGAGCAGTACTTC. Translated: CASSRTTGTIFGVSYEQYF.